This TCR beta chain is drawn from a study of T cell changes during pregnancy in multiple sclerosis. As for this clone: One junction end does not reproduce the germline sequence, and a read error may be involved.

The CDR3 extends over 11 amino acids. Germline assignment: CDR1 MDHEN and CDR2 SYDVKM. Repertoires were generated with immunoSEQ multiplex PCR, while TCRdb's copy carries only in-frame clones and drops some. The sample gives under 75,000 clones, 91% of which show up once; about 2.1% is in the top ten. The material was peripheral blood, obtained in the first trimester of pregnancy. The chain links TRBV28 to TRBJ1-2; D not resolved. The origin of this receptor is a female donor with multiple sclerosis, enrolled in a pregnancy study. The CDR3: CASISNYGYTF. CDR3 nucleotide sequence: TGTGCCAGCATATCTAATTATGGCTACACCTTC.